A selection of T cell receptor beta chains follows, all from one sample in a study of cytomegalovirus exposure and HLA in healthy donors. TCRdb keeps only in-frame clones here, not all; method: immunoSEQ multiplex PCR. The top ten hold under 2% of the sample, which has about 110,000 clones, roughly nine tenths seen once. The specimen was PBMCs. These receptors came from a woman between 18 and 29 years old in good health and CMV-seronegative. CDR3s include the opening cysteine and the closing phenylalanine or tryptophan. Each record gives: V gene, D gene, J gene, clone size, CDR3 protein, CDR3 DNA. A D gene is named only where the DNA matches it firmly. Rows give clone size only sometimes, using once, few, many, or a class for an expanded clone.

v_call: TRBV27
d_call: -
j_call: TRBJ2-4
clone_size: -
cdr3_aa: CASSTNGIAKNIQYF
cdr3_nt: TGTGCCAGCAGCACTAATGGTATCGCCAAAAACATTCAGTACTTC

v_call: TRBV7-2
d_call: -
j_call: TRBJ1-2
clone_size: -
cdr3_aa: CASSFRGSDGYTF
cdr3_nt: TGTGCCAGCAGCTTTAGGGGATCAGACGGCTACACCTTC

v_call: TRBV6-5
d_call: -
j_call: TRBJ2-4
clone_size: -
cdr3_aa: CASGSAKNIQYF
cdr3_nt: TGTGCCAGCGGGAGCGCCAAAAACATTCAGTACTTC

v_call: TRBV6-5
d_call: TRBD1
j_call: TRBJ2-7
clone_size: -
cdr3_aa: CASSPVKPGTAYF
cdr3_nt: TGTGCCAGCAGTCCGGTGAAGCCCGGGACAGCGTACTTC

v_call: TRBV6-5
d_call: -
j_call: TRBJ1-6
clone_size: -
cdr3_aa: CASSYEAATTGSPLHF
cdr3_nt: TGTGCCAGCAGTTACGAGGCAGCTACTACGGGTTCACCCCTCCACTTT

v_call: TRBV7-9
d_call: TRBD2
j_call: TRBJ2-1
clone_size: -
cdr3_aa: CASSGRTSSYRNNEQFF
cdr3_nt: TGTGCCAGCAGCGGGCGGACTAGTAGCTACCGAAACAATGAGCAGTTCTTC

v_call: TRBV7-9
d_call: -
j_call: TRBJ1-2
clone_size: -
cdr3_aa: CASSLVGPGRGEGYTF
cdr3_nt: TGTGCCAGCAGCTTAGTCGGACCAGGACGGGGGGAGGGCTACACCTTC

v_call: TRBV11-3
d_call: TRBD2
j_call: TRBJ2-3
clone_size: -
cdr3_aa: CASSSSGTSTDTQYF
cdr3_nt: TGTGCCAGCAGCTCTAGCGGAACTAGCACAGATACGCAGTATTTT

v_call: TRBV19
d_call: -
j_call: TRBJ2-3
clone_size: many
cdr3_aa: CASSIAPGADTQYF
cdr3_nt: TGTGCCAGTAGTATAGCTCCAGGGGCAGATACGCAGTATTTT

v_call: TRBV7-2
d_call: TRBD1
j_call: TRBJ2-1
clone_size: -
cdr3_aa: CASSPPASTGGYEQFF
cdr3_nt: TGTGCCAGCAGCCCCCCGGCCTCGACAGGGGGGTATGAGCAGTTCTTC

v_call: TRBV6-4
d_call: -
j_call: TRBJ2-2
clone_size: -
cdr3_aa: CASSDSFRTKNTGELFF
cdr3_nt: TGTGCCAGCAGTGACTCTTTCCGGACTAAGAACACCGGGGAGCTGTTTTTT

v_call: TRBV25-1
d_call: -
j_call: TRBJ2-5
clone_size: -
cdr3_aa: CASSEGLSSGAETQYF
cdr3_nt: TGTGCCAGCAGTGAGGGTTTAAGCTCAGGGGCAGAGACCCAGTACTTC

v_call: TRBV28
d_call: -
j_call: TRBJ2-2
clone_size: -
cdr3_aa: CASRPSVGTGELFF
cdr3_nt: TGTGCCAGCAGGCCTAGCGTGGGAACCGGGGAGCTGTTTTTT

v_call: TRBV30
d_call: -
j_call: TRBJ2-6
clone_size: -
cdr3_aa: CAWSGLGSGANVLTF
cdr3_nt: TGTGCCTGGAGCGGACTCGGGTCTGGGGCCAACGTCCTGACTTTC

v_call: TRBV7-9
d_call: -
j_call: TRBJ2-7
clone_size: -
cdr3_aa: CASMSGSYEQYF
cdr3_nt: TGTGCCAGCATGTCGGGCTCCTACGAGCAGTACTTC

v_call: TRBV19
d_call: -
j_call: TRBJ2-7
clone_size: -
cdr3_aa: CASSHTTGHTYEQYF
cdr3_nt: TGTGCCAGTAGCCACACGACTGGACACACCTACGAGCAGTACTTC

v_call: TRBV7-3
d_call: TRBD2
j_call: TRBJ2-2
clone_size: once
cdr3_aa: CASSLASGYTGELFF
cdr3_nt: TGTGCCAGCAGCTTGGCTAGCGGGTACACCGGGGAGCTGTTTTTT

v_call: TRBV27
d_call: TRBD1
j_call: TRBJ1-2
clone_size: -
cdr3_aa: CASSAMDRVYGYTF
cdr3_nt: TGTGCCAGCTCCGCGATGGACAGGGTTTATGGCTACACCTTC

v_call: TRBV5-1
d_call: -
j_call: TRBJ1-1
clone_size: -
cdr3_aa: CASSFRETEAFF
cdr3_nt: TGCGCCAGCAGTTTCAGGGAAACTGAAGCTTTCTTT

v_call: TRBV28
d_call: -
j_call: TRBJ1-4
clone_size: -
cdr3_aa: CASTLWSRGWDYEKLFF
cdr3_nt: TGTGCCAGCACTTTATGGTCACGGGGTTGGGACTATGAAAAACTGTTTTTT

v_call: TRBV7-5
d_call: -
j_call: TRBJ2-1
clone_size: -
cdr3_aa: CARSFSILAYNEQFF
cdr3_nt: TGTGCCAGAAGCTTCTCCATTCTAGCCTACAATGAGCAGTTCTTC

v_call: TRBV4-3
d_call: TRBD2
j_call: TRBJ2-3
clone_size: once
cdr3_aa: CASSQDLASGSSGSTDTQYF
cdr3_nt: TGCGCCAGCAGCCAAGATCTGGCTAGCGGGAGTTCCGGTAGCACAGATACGCAGTATTTT

v_call: TRBV28
d_call: TRBD1
j_call: TRBJ2-7
clone_size: -
cdr3_aa: CAGTGGNSHEQYF
cdr3_nt: TGTGCCGGGACAGGGGGCAATTCCCACGAGCAGTACTTC

v_call: TRBV4-3
d_call: TRBD1
j_call: TRBJ2-7
clone_size: -
cdr3_aa: CASSHGSTGSGEQYF
cdr3_nt: TGCGCCAGCAGCCACGGGTCGACAGGGTCAGGCGAGCAGTACTTC

v_call: TRBV29-1
d_call: TRBD1
j_call: TRBJ2-5
clone_size: -
cdr3_aa: CSVVDRASQETQYF
cdr3_nt: TGCAGCGTTGTCGACAGGGCCTCCCAAGAGACCCAGTACTTC

v_call: TRBV28
d_call: TRBD2
j_call: TRBJ2-7
clone_size: -
cdr3_aa: CASSPTSGTSGRAWQYF
cdr3_nt: TGTGCCAGCAGTCCAACCTCCGGGACTAGCGGGAGAGCTTGGCAGTACTTC

v_call: TRBV10-1
d_call: TRBD2
j_call: TRBJ2-1
clone_size: -
cdr3_aa: CASSDQRDPYNEQFF
cdr3_nt: TGCGCCAGCAGTGACCAGCGGGACCCCTACAATGAGCAGTTCTTC

v_call: TRBV9
d_call: TRBD1
j_call: TRBJ2-1
clone_size: -
cdr3_aa: CASSVALGTENEQFF
cdr3_nt: TGTGCCAGCAGCGTAGCCCTAGGGACAGAGAATGAGCAGTTCTTC

v_call: TRBV7-2
d_call: TRBD2
j_call: TRBJ2-7
clone_size: -
cdr3_aa: CASSYSGTSGEQYF
cdr3_nt: TGTGCCAGCAGCTACTCCGGGACTAGCGGGGAGCAGTACTTC

v_call: TRBV7-2
d_call: -
j_call: TRBJ1-3
clone_size: -
cdr3_aa: CASSSNRGNTIYF
cdr3_nt: TGTGCCAGCAGCTCTAATCGAGGAAACACCATATATTTT

v_call: TRBV27
d_call: -
j_call: TRBJ2-3
clone_size: -
cdr3_aa: CASRVGTSTDTQYF
cdr3_nt: TGTGCCAGCAGGGTCGGGACTAGCACAGATACGCAGTATTTT

v_call: TRBV5-5
d_call: -
j_call: TRBJ2-7
clone_size: few
cdr3_aa: CASSSGSSYEQYF
cdr3_nt: TGTGCCAGCAGTTCTGGGAGCTCCTACGAGCAGTACTTC

v_call: TRBV6-1
d_call: -
j_call: TRBJ1-3
clone_size: -
cdr3_aa: CASTPTSPGNTIYF
cdr3_nt: TGTGCCAGCACCCCTACCTCGCCTGGAAACACCATATATTTT

v_call: TRBV5-1
d_call: -
j_call: TRBJ2-5
clone_size: -
cdr3_aa: CASSLAASAEETQYF
cdr3_nt: TGCGCCAGCAGCTTGGCGGCTAGCGCCGAAGAGACCCAGTACTTC

v_call: TRBV11-3
d_call: TRBD2
j_call: TRBJ2-1
clone_size: -
cdr3_aa: CASSLQAGGFDNEQFF
cdr3_nt: TGTGCCAGCAGCTTACAGGCGGGGGGGTTCGACAATGAGCAGTTCTTC

v_call: TRBV27
d_call: -
j_call: TRBJ1-1
clone_size: once
cdr3_aa: CASSRPGRSEAFF
cdr3_nt: TGTGCCAGCAGTAGGCCGGGGAGATCTGAAGCTTTCTTT

v_call: TRBV7-9
d_call: TRBD2
j_call: TRBJ2-1
clone_size: -
cdr3_aa: CASSPLAGAYNEQFF
cdr3_nt: TGTGCCAGCAGCCCCCTAGCGGGAGCCTACAATGAGCAGTTCTTC

v_call: TRBV10-3
d_call: -
j_call: TRBJ1-5
clone_size: -
cdr3_aa: CAISSGLIENQPQHF
cdr3_nt: TGTGCCATCAGTTCGGGACTTATCGAGAATCAGCCCCAGCATTTT

v_call: TRBV7-8
d_call: -
j_call: TRBJ1-4
clone_size: -
cdr3_aa: CASSPRRQSNEKLFF
cdr3_nt: TGTGCCAGCAGCCCCCGCAGGCAGTCTAATGAAAAACTGTTTTTT

v_call: TRBV30
d_call: -
j_call: TRBJ2-3
clone_size: -
cdr3_aa: CAWSPGGIQNTQYF
cdr3_nt: TGTGCCTGGAGTCCCGGCGGGATACAAAATACGCAGTATTTT

v_call: TRBV28
d_call: TRBD1
j_call: TRBJ1-1
clone_size: -
cdr3_aa: CASSPTQGKAFF
cdr3_nt: TGTGCCAGCAGTCCTACACAGGGGAAAGCTTTCTTT

v_call: TRBV7-8
d_call: -
j_call: TRBJ2-1
clone_size: -
cdr3_aa: CAIQGNEQFF
cdr3_nt: TGTGCCATCCAGGGTAATGAGCAGTTCTTC

v_call: TRBV18
d_call: TRBD1
j_call: TRBJ2-7
clone_size: -
cdr3_aa: CASSPRRDSYEQYF
cdr3_nt: TGTGCCAGCTCACCGCGTCGGGACAGCTACGAGCAGTACTTC

v_call: TRBV11-2
d_call: -
j_call: TRBJ2-5
clone_size: -
cdr3_aa: CASSLDPAGRETQYF
cdr3_nt: TGTGCCAGCAGCTTAGATCCGGCAGGGCGAGAGACCCAGTACTTC

v_call: TRBV2
d_call: -
j_call: TRBJ2-5
clone_size: -
cdr3_aa: CASGARTEETQYF
cdr3_nt: TGTGCCAGCGGGGCCAGGACAGAAGAGACCCAGTACTTC

v_call: TRBV9
d_call: -
j_call: TRBJ1-6
clone_size: -
cdr3_aa: CASSVQGSINSPLHF
cdr3_nt: TGTGCCAGCAGCGTACAGGGGTCCATTAATTCACCCCTCCACTTT

v_call: TRBV30
d_call: -
j_call: TRBJ2-5
clone_size: few
cdr3_aa: CAWSRTESETQYF
cdr3_nt: TGTGCCTGGAGCCGGACAGAGTCGGAGACCCAGTACTTC

v_call: TRBV15
d_call: TRBD2
j_call: TRBJ2-1
clone_size: -
cdr3_aa: CATSSGTSGGFEQFF
cdr3_nt: TGTGCCACCAGCAGCGGGACTAGCGGAGGATTCGAGCAGTTCTTC

v_call: TRBV28
d_call: TRBD1
j_call: TRBJ1-5
clone_size: few
cdr3_aa: CASRPTDRGGQPQHF
cdr3_nt: TGTGCCAGCAGACCTACGGACAGGGGAGGTCAGCCCCAGCATTTT

v_call: TRBV7-2
d_call: TRBD2
j_call: TRBJ2-7
clone_size: -
cdr3_aa: CASSILAGGQYF
cdr3_nt: TGTGCCAGCAGCATCTTAGCGGGAGGGCAGTACTTC

v_call: TRBV5-6
d_call: TRBD1
j_call: TRBJ1-1
clone_size: once
cdr3_aa: CASSNDRANTEAFF
cdr3_nt: TGTGCCAGCAGCAATGACAGGGCGAACACTGAAGCTTTCTTT

v_call: TRBV10-3
d_call: TRBD1
j_call: TRBJ1-2
clone_size: -
cdr3_aa: CAISGRDGQGGYGYTF
cdr3_nt: TGTGCCATCAGTGGGCGAGATGGACAGGGTGGCTATGGCTACACCTTC

v_call: TRBV27
d_call: -
j_call: TRBJ2-1
clone_size: -
cdr3_aa: CASSSAGTPYNEQFF
cdr3_nt: TGTGCCAGCAGTTCCGCCGGGACTCCGTACAATGAGCAGTTCTTC

v_call: TRBV29-1
d_call: -
j_call: TRBJ2-2
clone_size: -
cdr3_aa: CSALTGELFF
cdr3_nt: TGCAGCGCTCTCACCGGGGAGCTGTTTTTT

v_call: TRBV27
d_call: -
j_call: TRBJ1-1
clone_size: -
cdr3_aa: CASSPRGRGSVTEAFF
cdr3_nt: TGTGCCAGCAGCCCTCGAGGAAGGGGTAGTGTCACTGAAGCTTTCTTT